This entry describes one T cell receptor (beta chain). What it recognizes is unknown. CDR1 is SGHVS and CDR2 is FNYEAQ in the germline V gene. Trimming took 4 bases from V and 5 from J; bases not matched to a gene: 13. The CDR3 runs 19 residues. This record belongs to a study of T cell responses to AZD1222 COVID-19 vaccine. The study, taken as a whole, reports: The study found Spike-specific TCR breadth and depth rose after two AZD1222 doses.

TCRdb's copy holds only in-frame clones and misses some; the assay was immunoSEQ multiplex PCR. The sample gives approximately 50,000 clones, 80% of which show up once; around 5% is in the top ten. The source material was peripheral blood, sampled 28 days after the second AZD1222 dose. The chain couples TRBV7-6 to TRBJ2-3; 15 positions match TRBD2. This TCR derives from an adult who received the AZD1222 COVID-19 vaccine. DNA for the CDR3: TGTGCCAGCAGCTCCCGGACTAGCGGGGGGGGGAAGGTTGGAGATACGCAGTATTTT. Its protein product is CASSSRTSGGGKVGDTQYF.